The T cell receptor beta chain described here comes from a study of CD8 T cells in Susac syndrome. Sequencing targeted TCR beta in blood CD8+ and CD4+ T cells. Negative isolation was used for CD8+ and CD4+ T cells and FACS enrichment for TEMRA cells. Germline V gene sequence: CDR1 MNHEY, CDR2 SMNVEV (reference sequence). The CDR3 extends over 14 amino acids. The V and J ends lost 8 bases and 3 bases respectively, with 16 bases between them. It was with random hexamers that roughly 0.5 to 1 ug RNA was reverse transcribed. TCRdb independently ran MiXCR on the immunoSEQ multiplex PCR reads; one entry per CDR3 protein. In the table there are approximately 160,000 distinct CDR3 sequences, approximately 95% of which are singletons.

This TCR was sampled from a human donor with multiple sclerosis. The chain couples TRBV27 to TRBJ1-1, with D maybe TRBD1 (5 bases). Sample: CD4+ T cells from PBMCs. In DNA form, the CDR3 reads TGTGCCAGCCGCCCTCGGGGGAGGGACACTGAAGCTTTCTTT. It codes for CASRPRGRDTEAFF.